Detailed here is one T cell receptor (beta chain). This entry comes from a study of blood T cell repertoires in COVID-19. In the study overall: Spain, Italy and the United States supplied samples that represented acute and convalescent COVID-19. The cDNA or gDNA used as material had been derived from T cells, B-cell-depleted T cells, or PBMCs.

Germline loops: CDR1 MNHNY, CDR2 SVGAGI (reference sequence). CDR3 length equals 16 residues. J lost 0 bases, V lost 4 bases, and 4 bases had no gene match. As handled by the study authors: Amplification with reference gene primers provided the estimates of nucleated cell counts. TCRdb keeps only in-frame clones here, not all; method: immunoSEQ multiplex PCR. V and J calls plus clone size are reproduced from that table; the DNA served to infer D and trimming. The profile shows tens of thousands of clones, around 88% of them singletons. This chain joins TRBV6-6 and TRBJ1-4; 8 bases map to TRBD1. The clonotype comes from a man aged 50 to 59 with active COVID-19. Sequencing was carried out using peripheral blood. DNA for the CDR3: TGTGCCAGCAGTTCCTGGACAGGGCCAACTAATGAAAAACTGTTTTTT. Translated, it gives CASSSWTGPTNEKLFF.